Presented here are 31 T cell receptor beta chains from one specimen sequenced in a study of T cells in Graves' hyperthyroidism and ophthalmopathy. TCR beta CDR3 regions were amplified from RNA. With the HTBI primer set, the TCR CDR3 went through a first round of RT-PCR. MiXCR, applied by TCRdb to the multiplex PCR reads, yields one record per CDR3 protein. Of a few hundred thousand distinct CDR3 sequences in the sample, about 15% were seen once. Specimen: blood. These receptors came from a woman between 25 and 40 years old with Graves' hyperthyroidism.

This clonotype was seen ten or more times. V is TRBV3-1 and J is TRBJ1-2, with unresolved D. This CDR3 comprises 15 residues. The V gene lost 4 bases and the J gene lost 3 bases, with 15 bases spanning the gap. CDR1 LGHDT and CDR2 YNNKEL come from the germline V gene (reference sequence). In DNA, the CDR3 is TGTGCCAGCAGCCCGCTCCAAGGTAGTCACTATGGCTACACCTTC. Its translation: CASSPLQGSHYGYTF.

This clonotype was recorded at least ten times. The CDR3 nucleotides are TGCGCCAGCAGCTTGGAGGTCGGGACCTACGAGCAGTACTTC. Its protein is CASSLEVGTYEQYF. The rearrangement links TRBV5-1 to TRBJ2-7, with D perhaps TRBD2 (5 bases). The V gene's germline CDR1 is SGHRS and CDR2 YFSETQ. CDR3 length equals 14 residues. The V and J ends lost 0 bases and 2 bases respectively, with 9 bases between them.

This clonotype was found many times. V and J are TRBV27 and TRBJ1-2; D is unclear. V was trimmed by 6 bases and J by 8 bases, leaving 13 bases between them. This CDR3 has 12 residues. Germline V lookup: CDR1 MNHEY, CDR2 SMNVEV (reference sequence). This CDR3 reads CASSHYGSGYTF. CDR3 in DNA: TGTGCCAGCAGCCATTATGGTTCCGGCTACACCTTC.

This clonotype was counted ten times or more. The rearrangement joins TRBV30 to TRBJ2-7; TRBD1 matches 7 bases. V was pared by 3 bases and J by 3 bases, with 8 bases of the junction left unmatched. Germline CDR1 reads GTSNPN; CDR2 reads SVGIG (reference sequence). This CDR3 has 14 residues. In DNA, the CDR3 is TGTGCCTGGAGAAAGGGGGCAGGGAACTACGAGCAGTACTTC. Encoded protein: CAWRKGAGNYEQYF. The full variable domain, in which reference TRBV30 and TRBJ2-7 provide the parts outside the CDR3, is SQTIHQWPATLVQPVGSPLSLECTVEGTSNPNLYWYRQAAGRGLQLLFYSVGIGQISSEVPQNLSASRPQDRQFILSSKKLLLSDSGFYLCAWRKGAGNYEQYFGPGTRLTVT.

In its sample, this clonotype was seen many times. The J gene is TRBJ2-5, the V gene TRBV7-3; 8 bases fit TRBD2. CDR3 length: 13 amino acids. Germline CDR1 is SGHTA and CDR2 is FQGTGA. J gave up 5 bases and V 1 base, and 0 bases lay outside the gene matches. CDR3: CASSLSGRETQYF. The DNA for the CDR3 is TGTGCCAGCAGCTTAAGCGGGAGGGAGACCCAGTACTTC.

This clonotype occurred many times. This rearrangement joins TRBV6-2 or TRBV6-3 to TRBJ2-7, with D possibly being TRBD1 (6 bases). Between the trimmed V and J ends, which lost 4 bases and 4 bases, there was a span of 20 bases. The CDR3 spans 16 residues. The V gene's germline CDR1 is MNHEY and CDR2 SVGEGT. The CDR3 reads CASSSLSRTDQYEQYF. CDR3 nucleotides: TGTGCCAGCAGTTCACTTTCAAGGACAGACCAATACGAGCAGTACTTC.

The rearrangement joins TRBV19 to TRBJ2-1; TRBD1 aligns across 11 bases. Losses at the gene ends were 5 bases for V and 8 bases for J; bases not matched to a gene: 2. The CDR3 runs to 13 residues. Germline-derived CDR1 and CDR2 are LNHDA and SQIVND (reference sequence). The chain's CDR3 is CASSGTGGHEQFF. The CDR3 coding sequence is TGTGCCAGTAGTGGGACAGGGGGGCATGAGCAGTTCTTC.

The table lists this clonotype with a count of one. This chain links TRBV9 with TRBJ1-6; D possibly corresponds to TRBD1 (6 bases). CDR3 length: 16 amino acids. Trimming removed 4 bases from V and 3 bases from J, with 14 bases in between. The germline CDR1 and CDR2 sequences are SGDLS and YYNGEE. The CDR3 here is CASSLSSDSYNSPLHF. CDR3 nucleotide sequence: TGTGCCAGCAGCCTAAGTTCGGACAGCTATAATTCACCCCTCCACTTT.

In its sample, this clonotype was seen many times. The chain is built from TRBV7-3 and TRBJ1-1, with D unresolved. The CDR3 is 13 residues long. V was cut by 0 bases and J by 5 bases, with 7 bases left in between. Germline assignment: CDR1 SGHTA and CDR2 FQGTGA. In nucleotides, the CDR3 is TGTGCCAGCAGCTTAACCATAAGAACTGAAGCTTTCTTT. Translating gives CASSLTIRTEAFF.

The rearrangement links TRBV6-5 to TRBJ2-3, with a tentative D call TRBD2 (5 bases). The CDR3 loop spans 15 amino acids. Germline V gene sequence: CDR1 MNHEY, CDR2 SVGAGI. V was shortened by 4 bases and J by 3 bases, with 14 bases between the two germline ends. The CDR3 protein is CASSLFGETTDTQYF. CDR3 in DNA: TGTGCCAGCAGTTTGTTTGGGGAGACAACAGATACGCAGTATTTT.

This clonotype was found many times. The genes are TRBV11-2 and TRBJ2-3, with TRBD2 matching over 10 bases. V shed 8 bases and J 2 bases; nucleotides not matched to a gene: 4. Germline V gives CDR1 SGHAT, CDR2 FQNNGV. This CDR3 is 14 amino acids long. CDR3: CASGLAVFTDTQYF. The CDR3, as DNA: TGTGCCAGCGGACTAGCGGTATTCACAGATACGCAGTATTTT.

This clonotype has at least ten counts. In DNA form, the CDR3 reads TGCGCCAGCAAAGAGACGAGCGGGACTAGCGGGAACTACAATGAGCAGTTCTTC. This gives the protein CASKETSGTSGNYNEQFF. The chain joins TRBV5-1 to TRBJ2-1, with TRBD2 identical over 13 bases. From germline, CDR1 is SGHRS and CDR2 YFSETQ. The CDR3 is made up of 18 amino acids. J was trimmed by 3 bases and V by 6 bases; bases with no gene match: 12.

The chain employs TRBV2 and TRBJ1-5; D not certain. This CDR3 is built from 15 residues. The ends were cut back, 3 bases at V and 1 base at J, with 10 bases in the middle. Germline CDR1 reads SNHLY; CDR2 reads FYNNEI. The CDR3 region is CASSDRGSSNQPQHF. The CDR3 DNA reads TGTGCCAGCAGTGATAGAGGGTCCAGCAATCAGCCCCAGCATTTT.

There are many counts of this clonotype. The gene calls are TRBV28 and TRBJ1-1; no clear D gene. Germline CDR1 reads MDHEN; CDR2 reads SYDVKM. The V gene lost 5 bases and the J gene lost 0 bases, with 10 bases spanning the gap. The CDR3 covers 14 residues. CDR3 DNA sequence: TGTGCCAGCAGTCCTGGGGTACTGAACACTGAAGCTTTCTTT. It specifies CASSPGVLNTEAFF.

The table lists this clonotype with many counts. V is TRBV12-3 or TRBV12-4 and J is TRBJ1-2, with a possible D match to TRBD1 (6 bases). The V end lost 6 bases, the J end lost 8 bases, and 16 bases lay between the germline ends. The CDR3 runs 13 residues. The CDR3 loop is CASRINRESGYTF. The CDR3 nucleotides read TGTGCCAGCAGGATAAACAGGGAGTCGGGCTACACCTTC.

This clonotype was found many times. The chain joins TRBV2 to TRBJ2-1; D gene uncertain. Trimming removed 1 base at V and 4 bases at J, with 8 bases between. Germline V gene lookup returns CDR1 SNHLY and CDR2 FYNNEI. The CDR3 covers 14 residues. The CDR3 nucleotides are TGTGCCAGCAGTGAAGTGGGAAATTACAATGAGCAGTTCTTC. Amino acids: CASSEVGNYNEQFF.

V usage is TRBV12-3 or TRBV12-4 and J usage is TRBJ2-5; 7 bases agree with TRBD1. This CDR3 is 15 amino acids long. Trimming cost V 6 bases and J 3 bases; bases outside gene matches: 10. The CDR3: CASSRSWTGKETQYF. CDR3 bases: TGTGCCAGCAGCCGTAGTTGGACAGGTAAAGAGACCCAGTACTTC.

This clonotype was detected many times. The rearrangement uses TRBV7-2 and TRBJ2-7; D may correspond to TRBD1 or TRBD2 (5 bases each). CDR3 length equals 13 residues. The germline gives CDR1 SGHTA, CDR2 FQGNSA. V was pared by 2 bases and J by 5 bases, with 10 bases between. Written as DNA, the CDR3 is TGTGCCAGCAGCTTATTGGGGGAACACGAGCAGTACTTC. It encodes CASSLLGEHEQYF.

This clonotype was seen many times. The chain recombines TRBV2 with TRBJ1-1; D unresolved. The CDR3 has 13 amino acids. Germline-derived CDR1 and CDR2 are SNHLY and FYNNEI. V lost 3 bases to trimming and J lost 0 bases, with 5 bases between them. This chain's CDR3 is CASSDRLNTEAFF. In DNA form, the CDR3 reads TGTGCCAGCAGTGACAGATTGAACACTGAAGCTTTCTTT.

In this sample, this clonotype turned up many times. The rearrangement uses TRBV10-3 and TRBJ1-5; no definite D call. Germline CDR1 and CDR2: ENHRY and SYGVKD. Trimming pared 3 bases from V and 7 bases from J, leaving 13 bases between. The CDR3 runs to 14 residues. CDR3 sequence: CAISDALTGQPQHF. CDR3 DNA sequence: TGTGCCATCAGTGACGCACTCACCGGGCAGCCCCAGCATTTT.

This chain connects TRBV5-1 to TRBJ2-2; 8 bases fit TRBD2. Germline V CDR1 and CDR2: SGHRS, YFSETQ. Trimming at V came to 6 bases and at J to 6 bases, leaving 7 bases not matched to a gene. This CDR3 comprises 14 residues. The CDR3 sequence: CASTLSGMSGELFF. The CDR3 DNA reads TGCGCCAGCACCCTTAGCGGGATGTCCGGGGAGCTGTTTTTT.

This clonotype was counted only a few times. CDR3 loop: CSARRPGQGSPLGEQYF. For the CDR3, the DNA is TGCAGTGCTAGAAGACCGGGACAGGGCTCCCCTCTCGGCGAGCAGTACTTC. The V call is TRBV20-1, the J call TRBJ2-7; TRBD1 agrees at 9 bases. In germline, CDR1 is DFQATT, CDR2 SNEGSKA (reference sequence). The CDR3 totals 17 residues. J lost 6 bases, V lost 2 bases, and 17 bases had no gene match.

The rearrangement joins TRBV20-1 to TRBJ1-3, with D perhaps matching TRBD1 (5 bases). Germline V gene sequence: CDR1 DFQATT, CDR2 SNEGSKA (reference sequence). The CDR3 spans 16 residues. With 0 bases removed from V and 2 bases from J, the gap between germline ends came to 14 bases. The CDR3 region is CSARDPRRGPGNTIYF. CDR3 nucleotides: TGCAGTGCTAGAGACCCTAGGAGGGGTCCTGGAAACACCATATATTTT.

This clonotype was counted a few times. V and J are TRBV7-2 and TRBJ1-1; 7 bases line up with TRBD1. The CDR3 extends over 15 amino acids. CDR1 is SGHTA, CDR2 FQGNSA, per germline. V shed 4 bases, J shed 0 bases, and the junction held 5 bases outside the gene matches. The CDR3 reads CASSWGGQVNTEAFF. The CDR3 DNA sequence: TGTGCCAGCAGCTGGGGTGGACAGGTGAACACTGAAGCTTTCTTT.

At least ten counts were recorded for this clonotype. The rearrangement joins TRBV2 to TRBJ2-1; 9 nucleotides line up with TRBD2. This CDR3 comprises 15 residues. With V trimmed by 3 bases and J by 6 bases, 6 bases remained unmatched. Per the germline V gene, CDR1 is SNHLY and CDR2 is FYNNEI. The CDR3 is CASSESGLAGNEQFF. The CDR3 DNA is TGTGCCAGCAGTGAGTCGGGACTAGCCGGCAATGAGCAGTTCTTC.

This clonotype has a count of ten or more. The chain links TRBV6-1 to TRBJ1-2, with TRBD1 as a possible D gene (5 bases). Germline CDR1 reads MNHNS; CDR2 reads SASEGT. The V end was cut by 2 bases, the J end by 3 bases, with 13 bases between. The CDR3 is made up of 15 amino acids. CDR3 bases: TGTGCCAGCAGTGAACAGGGCGGGCGAGACTATGGCTACACCTTC. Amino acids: CASSEQGGRDYGYTF.

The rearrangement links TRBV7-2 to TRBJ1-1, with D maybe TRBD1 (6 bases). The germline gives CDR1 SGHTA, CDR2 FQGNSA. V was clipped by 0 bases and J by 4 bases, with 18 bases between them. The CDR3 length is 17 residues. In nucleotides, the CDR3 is TGTGCCAGCAGCTTAGCCGCGGGGGCCCCCTGGCCCACTGAAGCTTTCTTT. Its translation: CASSLAAGAPWPTEAFF.

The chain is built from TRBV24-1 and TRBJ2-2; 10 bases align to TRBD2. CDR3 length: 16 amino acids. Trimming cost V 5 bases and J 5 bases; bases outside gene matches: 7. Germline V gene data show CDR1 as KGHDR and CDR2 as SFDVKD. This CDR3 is CATSGASGSNTGELFF. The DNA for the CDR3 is TGTGCCACCAGTGGTGCTAGCGGGAGCAATACCGGGGAGCTGTTTTTT.

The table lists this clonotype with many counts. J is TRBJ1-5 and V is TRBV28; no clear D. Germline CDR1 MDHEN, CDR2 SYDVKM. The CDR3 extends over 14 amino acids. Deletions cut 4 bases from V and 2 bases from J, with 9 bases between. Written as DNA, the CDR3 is TGTGCCAGCAGTTCCGGGGTTGGCAATCAGCCCCAGCATTTT. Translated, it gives CASSSGVGNQPQHF.

The CDR3 sequence is CASSIDGGNYNEQFF. The CDR3 nucleotides read TGTGCCAGTAGTATAGATGGGGGCAACTACAATGAGCAGTTCTTC. This chain joins TRBV19 and TRBJ2-1, with D maybe TRBD1 (6 bases). V was shortened by 0 bases and J by 3 bases, with 9 bases between the two germline ends. CDR1 is LNHDA and CDR2 is SQIVND in the germline V gene (reference sequence). CDR3 length equals 15 residues. Drawing the rest from reference TRBV19 and TRBJ2-1, the complete variable domain is DGGITQSPKYLFRKEGQNVTLSCEQNLNHDAMYWYRQDPGQGLRLIYYSQIVNDFQKGDIAEGYSVSREKKESFPLTVTSAQKNPTAFYLCASSIDGGNYNEQFFGPGTRLTVL.

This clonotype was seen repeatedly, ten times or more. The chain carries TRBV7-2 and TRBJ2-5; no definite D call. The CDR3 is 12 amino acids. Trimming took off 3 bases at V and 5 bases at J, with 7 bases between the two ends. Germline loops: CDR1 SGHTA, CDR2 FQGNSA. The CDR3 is CASSFGFETQYF. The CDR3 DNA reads TGTGCCAGCAGCTTCGGGTTCGAGACCCAGTACTTC. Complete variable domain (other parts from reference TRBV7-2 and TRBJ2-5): GAGVSQSPSNKVTEKGKDVELRCDPISGHTALYWYRQSLGQGLEFLIYFQGNSAPDKSGLPSDRFSAERTGGSVSTLTIQRTQQEDSAVYLCASSFGFETQYFGPGTRLLVL.